This TCR beta chain was profiled in a study of shared clonotypes between healthy human individuals. V was pared by 6 bases and J by 5 bases, with 5 bases of the junction left unmatched. CDR3 length: 13 amino acids. The germline gives CDR1 MDHEN, CDR2 SYDVKM. Method: immunoSEQ multiplex PCR; TCRdb's copy keeps in-frame clones and lacks some. The profile shows 1.4 million to 1.5 million clones, roughly 95% of them singletons. The receptor comes from a man aged 25-45 years in good health. The material sequenced was naive CD4+ T cells sorted from blood. Subset described: CD45RA+ positively selected. This chain uses TRBV28 with TRBJ2-7; 9 nucleotides agree with TRBD2. The CDR3 DNA reads as TGTGCCAGCAGCACGGGACTAGCTCACGAGCAGTACTTC. Its translation is CASSTGLAHEQYF.